One T cell receptor (beta chain) is described in this entry. The CDR3 is 15 amino acids. Per the germline V gene, CDR1 is SGHVS and CDR2 is FQNEAQ. Unmatched junction bases numbered 5, after V lost 1 base and J lost 5 bases. These data originate in a study of shared clonotypes between healthy human individuals. TCRdb's table, derived via immunoSEQ multiplex PCR, lists solely in-frame clones and lacks some. Of 2,100,000 or so clones listed, approximately 95% are singletons. The chain combines TRBV7-8 with TRBJ2-3, with 8 nucleotides matching TRBD2. The sequence derives from a man aged 18 to 35 in good health. Sequenced input: naive CD4+ T cells sorted from blood. This sample's subset: CD45RA+ positively selected. DNA for the CDR3: TGTGCCAGCAGCTTAGACGGGGGGGCCAAAGATACGCAGTATTTT. It is translated as CASSLDGGAKDTQYF.